The 8 T cell receptor beta chains below were found in one sample sequenced in a study of blood T cell repertoires in COVID-19. Data came from immunoSEQ multiplex PCR; TCRdb stores just in-frame clones and leaves some out. The table shows hundreds of thousands of clones, with 75% to 90% occurring only once. Sequenced: PBMCs or T cells enriched from blood (not recorded which). The receptor set was obtained from a woman aged 25 to 45 who had been exposed to COVID-19.

V and J are TRBV6-2 or TRBV6-3 and TRBJ1-1; 8 bases align to TRBD1. Trimming cost V 6 bases and J 7 bases; bases outside gene matches: 16. The CDR3 is 16 amino acids. Germline V gene data show CDR1 as MNHEY and CDR2 as SVGEGT. The CDR3 DNA sequence: TGTGCCAGCAGCCAACGACCATCAGGGGGCGTGATTGAAGCTTTCTTT. Translation gives CASSQRPSGGVIEAFF.

There are a few counts of this clone. This chain connects TRBV3-1 (or the pseudogene TRBV3-2) to TRBJ1-1; tentatively, D is TRBD1 (6 bases). The CDR3 has 15 amino acids. V was trimmed by 4 bases and J by 4 bases, leaving 16 bases between them. Germline CDR1 is LGHDT and CDR2 is YNNKEL (reference sequence). CDR3 sequence (DNA): TGTGCCAGCAGCCCCATGAATCTGGGGGCCACTGAAGCTTTCTTT. It encodes CASSPMNLGATEAFF.

CDR3 loop: CASSVGPHRYQETQYF. CDR3 in DNA: TGTGCCAGCAGCGTTGGGCCTCATAGGTACCAAGAGACCCAGTACTTC. V and J are TRBV9 and TRBJ2-5; D gene unclear. V was cut by 2 bases and J by 0 bases, with 14 bases left in between. The CDR3 is 16 residues long. Germline CDR1 SGDLS, CDR2 YYNGEE. The whole variable domain, remainder taken from reference TRBV9 and TRBJ2-5, is DSGVTQTPKHLITATGQRVTLRCSPRSGDLSVYWYQQSLDQGLQFLIQYYNGEERAKGNILERFSAQQFPDLHSELNLSSLELGDSALYFCASSVGPHRYQETQYFGPGTRLLVL.

This chain links TRBV11-2 with TRBJ2-3, with D perhaps TRBD2 (5 bases). The CDR3 has 17 residues. CDR1 and CDR2 (germline): SGHAT, FQNNGV. Trimming took off 0 bases at V and 4 bases at J, with 17 bases between the two ends. The CDR3 sequence is CASSLDASRRRADTQYF. In DNA form, the CDR3 reads TGTGCCAGCAGCTTAGACGCTAGCCGTAGGCGCGCAGATACGCAGTATTTT.

V is TRBV19 and J is TRBJ1-6; no definite D call. The CDR3 consists of 13 residues. Germline lookup yields CDR1 LNHDA and CDR2 SQIVND (reference sequence). V dropped 6 bases and J dropped 6 bases, with 9 bases sitting between them. The CDR3 region is CASRTSFNSPLHF. The CDR3 DNA is TGTGCCAGTAGGACAAGTTTTAATTCACCCCTCCACTTT.

The rearrangement joins TRBV6-2 or TRBV6-3 to TRBJ2-2; 7 bases align to TRBD1. The CDR3 length is 17 residues. Looked up from germline, CDR1 is MNHEY and CDR2 is SVGEGT. Losses at the gene ends were 0 bases for V and 1 base for J; bases not matched to a gene: 5. This chain's CDR3 is CASSYSKTGKNTGELFF. DNA of the CDR3: TGTGCCAGCAGTTACTCGAAGACAGGGAAGAACACCGGGGAGCTGTTTTTT.

Comment on this clone: Since the CDR3 does not end with the conserved phenylalanine or tryptophan, this likely comes from a read error. The DNA is omitted, as the CDR3 cannot be located on it reliably, and the CDR3 follows TCRdb's listing. The V and J genes are TRBV2 and TRBJ1-2; the tabulated D call, TRBD1, remains unverified against the DNA. The CDR3 spans 13 residues, counting both ends. Germline V CDR1 and CDR2: SNHLY, FYNNEI. This CDR3 is CASRTPTGSFQVD.

The genes are TRBV15 and TRBJ1-2; D is unclear. V dropped 1 base and J dropped 3 bases, with 9 bases sitting between them. This CDR3 is built from 14 residues. Germline loops: CDR1 LNHNV, CDR2 YYDKDF (reference sequence). The CDR3 loop is CATSRGGADYGYTF. The CDR3 bases are TGTGCCACCAGCAGAGGAGGAGCTGACTATGGCTACACCTTC.